This entry concerns a single T cell receptor (beta chain). Its target is not known. The same CDR3 is also encoded by other DNA sequences in this sample. The naive CD8 subset, CD45RO-negative cells positively selected for CCR7, excluded terminally differentiated effector memory CD45RA+ cells. The data stem from a study of shared clonotypes between healthy human individuals. Whole-study findings and limits: Among a handful of donors, about 5% of naive CD4 clonotypes were found in common.

In the authors' methods: ImmunoSEQ gave junction-only sequences without quality scores, so filtering differed. The data were produced by immunoSEQ multiplex PCR, yet TCRdb's version contains in-frame clones alone and is incomplete. V and J calls and clone size are those listed in that table; D and trimming were worked out from the DNA. The sample has hundreds of thousands of clones; 85% to 95% are singletons. This CDR3 is 13 amino acids long. Trimming cost V 4 bases and J 0 bases; bases outside gene matches: 1. Per germline, CDR1 SQVTM and CDR2 ANQGSEA. The TCR comes from a woman aged 30 to 39 in good health. Sequenced material: naive CD8+ T cells sorted from blood. The chain employs TRBV29-1 and TRBJ2-7; 9 bases agree with TRBD1. The CDR3 loop reads CSVGDRASYEQYF. The CDR3 DNA is TGCAGCGTTGGGGACAGGGCCTCCTACGAGCAGTACTTC.